This T cell receptor (beta chain) originates from a study of OX40 agonist ivuxolimab in advanced cancers. Turning to the study itself: Melanoma, hepatocellular carcinoma, head and neck or renal cell cancer occurred in dose-escalation patients. People who had prior anti-PD-1, anti-PD-L1 or anti-CTLA-4 therapy could take part, and 35% to 50% had some. The study's findings and limits: On average, a greater number of expanded clones characterised CD8+ T cells relative to CD4+.

Clones were sequenced by immunoSEQ multiplex PCR, and TCRdb holds only the in-frame ones, with some missing. The sample includes roughly 100,000 clones, approximately 90% of them seen just once. Trimming removed 4 bases at V and 4 bases at J, with 8 bases between. The CDR3 is 13 residues long. Germline CDR1 SGHRS, CDR2 YFSETQ. In the case of this clone: Its antigen is not known.

The chain couples TRBV5-1 to TRBJ1-4; no clear D gene. The material was CD4+ or CD8+ T cells sorted from blood, obtained in a trial of the OX40 agonist ivuxolimab. This sequence originates from an adult with an advanced solid tumor such as melanoma, head and neck, liver or kidney cancer. The CDR3: CASSPGYNEKLFF. The CDR3, as DNA: TGCGCCAGCAGCCCGGGATATAATGAAAAACTGTTTTTT.